The entry below gives a single T cell receptor (beta chain) sequence along with its context. Its target is unknown. The sample is drawn from a study of regulatory T cells in long-lasting Graves disease. The wider study: Newly diagnosed Graves' patients had taken antithyroid drugs under 3 months.

J was trimmed by 5 bases and V by 3 bases; bases with no gene match: 8. The CDR3 has 15 residues. CDR1 and CDR2 (germline): MDHEN, SYDVKM. In building TCR beta libraries, iRepertoire HTBI primers were used together with Arm-PCR of CDR3 regions. MiXCR, applied by TCRdb to the multiplex PCR reads, yields one record per CDR3 protein. The table lists around 400,000 distinct CDR3 sequences, around a sixth of them singletons, with around a fifth in the top ten. Study-wide results and caveats: TRBV28 was favored in persistent disease, as were TRBJ1-2 and TRBJ2-5.

Time point here: newly diagnosed GD, antithyroid drugs for less than 3 months. The TCR library was made from RNA extracted from PBMCs. The sequencing used peripheral blood mononuclear cells (PBMCs), collected at new diagnosis, from a patient treated with antithyroid drugs. The sequence derives from a female donor with Graves disease. The rearrangement links TRBV28 to TRBJ2-5; 8 nucleotides line up with TRBD2. The CDR3 bases are TGTGCCAGCAGTTTTGTCGCGGGAGGCAGGGAGACCCAGTACTTC. Residues: CASSFVAGGRETQYF.